This TCR beta chain came from a study of blood T cell repertoires in COVID-19. Study information: T cells, B-cell-depleted T cells, or PBMCs supplied cDNA or gDNA.

Individuals drawn from 20 to 30 US areas were about 18 to 95 years old. Recovered Cohort 3 donors showed two negative PCRs, clearance, or symptom resolution. Original analysis: Amplifying reference gene primers gave estimates of nucleated cell counts. Method: immunoSEQ multiplex PCR; TCRdb's copy keeps in-frame clones and lacks some. V, J and clone size are those of that table, while D and trimming were read from the DNA. Among about 160,000 clones listed, approximately 87% were seen once. Trimming removed 2 bases at V and 9 bases at J, with 11 bases between. Germline assignment: CDR1 GTSNPN and CDR2 SVGIG (reference sequence). The CDR3 consists of 12 residues.

This TCR was recovered from a woman aged 50 to 65 who had recovered from COVID-19. The chain employs TRBV30 and TRBJ1-5, with D possibly matching TRBD1 (6 bases). The sequencing sample was made of PBMCs or T cells enriched from blood (not recorded which). The DNA for the CDR3 is TGTGCCTGGAGTAGGGGGGGTGCGCCCCAGCATTTT. Its protein is CAWSRGGAPQHF.